This T cell receptor beta chain was obtained from a study of blood T cell repertoires in COVID-19. Whole-study context: The analysed material was cDNA or gDNA that came from T cells, B-cell-depleted T cells, or PBMCs.

TCRdb's copy holds only in-frame clones and misses some; the assay was immunoSEQ multiplex PCR. This table has 55,000 to 75,000 clones, around 83% appearing once. The CDR3 is 14 amino acids. Per germline, CDR1 KGHDR and CDR2 SFDVKD. Trimming took 5 bases from V and 2 from J; bases not matched to a gene: 4. The origin of this receptor is a man aged 45-60 years with acute or convalescent COVID-19. The sequencing input was peripheral blood. This chain links TRBV24-1 with TRBJ1-2; 7 nucleotides line up with TRBD1. Here the CDR3 reads CATSVPGQNYGYTF. As DNA, the CDR3 is TGTGCCACCAGTGTCCCGGGACAGAACTATGGCTACACCTTC.